The source of this T cell receptor (beta chain) is a study of blood T cell repertoires in COVID-19. Background on the study: PBMCs, B-cell-depleted T cells, or T cells were the source of the cDNA or gDNA that made up the material.

This table comes from immunoSEQ multiplex PCR, and its TCRdb copy is limited to in-frame clones, with some not included. Of about 260,000 clones listed, approximately 90% are singletons. The germline CDR1 and CDR2 sequences are MDHEN and SYDVKM. V was clipped by 9 bases and J by 4 bases, with 12 bases between them. The CDR3 runs to 12 residues. Sequenced: peripheral blood. The V and J genes are TRBV28 and TRBJ1-2; tentatively, D is TRBD1 (5 bases). The receptor's source is a man younger than 30 with active or convalescent COVID-19. CDR3 amino acids: CASTGEPYGYTF. Written as DNA, the CDR3 is TGTGCCAGTACAGGCGAGCCCTATGGCTACACCTTC.